This TCR beta chain originates from a study of T cell changes during pregnancy in multiple sclerosis. This CDR3 comprises 16 residues. CDR1 is SGHVS and CDR2 is FNYEAQ in the germline V gene. V shed 1 base and J 6 bases; nucleotides not matched to a gene: 10. Method: immunoSEQ multiplex PCR; TCRdb's copy keeps in-frame clones and lacks some. The data contain 45,000 or so clones, 85% to 90% of them singletons. The sequence was obtained from a female donor with multiple sclerosis, enrolled in a pregnancy study. Sample: peripheral blood, taken in the first trimester of pregnancy. J is TRBJ2-7 and V is TRBV7-6; TRBD2 aligns across 9 bases. The CDR3 nucleotides read TGTGCCAGCAGCTTAGTATCGGCCGAAGCGGGAGGCGAGCAGTACTTC. Translating it yields CASSLVSAEAGGEQYF.